The rows below give T cell receptor beta chains drawn from one sample of a study of blood T cell repertoires in COVID-19. Data came from immunoSEQ multiplex PCR; TCRdb stores just in-frame clones and leaves some out. Altogether about 110,000 clones are present, approximately 62% being singletons, with the ten largest covering approximately 5.9%. The sequenced sample consisted of peripheral blood. The receptors were gathered from a man aged 80 or over with acute or convalescent COVID-19. The CDR3 runs from the conserved cysteine through the conserved F or W. Each record gives: CDR3 length, J gene, D gene, V gene, clone size, CDR3 protein, CDR3 DNA. A D gene is named only where the DNA matches it firmly. Not all rows give a size; the values are once, few, many and, for expanded clones, a class.

16,TRBJ2-7,TRBD1,TRBV7-2,-,CASSLISSGTVYEQYF,TGTGCCAGCAGCTTAATTTCTTCCGGGACAGTCTACGAGCAGTACTTC
11,TRBJ1-2,-,TRBV2,-,CASSEAGGYTF,TGTGCCAGCAGTGAGGCGGGTGGCTACACCTTC
15,TRBJ2-1,TRBD2,TRBV10-3,few,CAISERLAGDDEQFF,TGTGCCATCAGTGAAAGACTAGCCGGAGATGATGAGCAGTTCTTC
12,TRBJ2-1,-,TRBV7-2,-,CASSLERSEQFF,TGTGCCAGCAGCTTAGAGCGAAGTGAGCAGTTCTTC
13,TRBJ1-5,-,TRBV12-3/TRBV12-4,few,CASRQEGRQPQHF,TGTGCCAGCAGGCAGGAGGGACGGCAGCCCCAGCATTTT
14,TRBJ2-7,-,TRBV5-5,few,CASSPGVGVYEQYF,TGTGCCAGCAGCCCTGGTGTAGGGGTCTACGAGCAGTACTTC
14,TRBJ2-7,TRBD2,TRBV11-2,-,CASRTLAGAYEQYF,TGTGCCAGCAGGACCTTAGCGGGAGCATACGAGCAGTACTTC
14,TRBJ1-1,-,TRBV7-3,medium-sized,CASSPSAGSTEAFF,TGTGCCAGCAGCCCTAGTGCCGGGAGTACTGAAGCTTTCTTT
13,TRBJ2-1,TRBD2,TRBV7-2,-,CASRAGPGRGQFF,TGTGCCAGCAGAGCAGGACCGGGGAGGGGGCAGTTCTTC
16,TRBJ2-2,-,TRBV27,few,CASTLLGDWGSGELFF,TGTGCCAGCACCCTCCTAGGGGATTGGGGTTCCGGGGAGCTGTTTTTT
15,TRBJ2-3,-,TRBV7-2,-,CASSLSGRTTDTQYF,TGTGCCAGCAGCTTATCCGGGAGAACCACAGATACGCAGTATTTT
14,TRBJ1-6,-,TRBV3-1/TRBV3-2,few,CASSQVSVDSPLHF,TGTGCCAGCAGCCAAGTCTCTGTCGATTCACCCCTCCACTTT
13,TRBJ1-1,TRBD1,TRBV9,-,CASSPTGGTEAFF,TGTGCCAGCAGCCCCACAGGGGGTACTGAAGCTTTCTTT
13,TRBJ1-5,-,TRBV5-3,-,CARSSTPNQPQHF,TGTGCCAGAAGCTCTACGCCCAATCAGCCCCAGCATTTT
18,TRBJ2-7,TRBD2,TRBV5-6,-,CASSSRTSGRASSYEQYF,TGTGCCAGCAGCTCAAGGACTAGCGGGAGGGCATCCTCCTACGAGCAGTACTTC
16,TRBJ2-7,-,TRBV11-2,-,CASSSYLLAGSYEQYF,TGTGCCAGCAGCTCCTACCTACTAGCAGGATCCTACGAGCAGTACTTC
17,TRBJ2-4,TRBD2,TRBV28,-,CASSSTSGRAAKNIQYF,TGTGCCAGCAGTTCAACTAGCGGGAGGGCGGCCAAAAACATTCAGTACTTC
15,TRBJ2-3,TRBD2,TRBV3-1/TRBV3-2,-,CASSQEEGGADTQYF,TGTGCCAGCAGCCAAGAGGAGGGAGGGGCAGATACGCAGTATTTT
15,TRBJ2-3,-,TRBV28,few,CASSLSPGTPDTQYF,TGTGCCAGCAGTTTATCCCCGGGAACTCCCGATACGCAGTATTTT
16,TRBJ2-2,-,TRBV4-3,-,CASSQGGAGVDGELFF,TGCGCCAGCAGCCAAGGTGGGGCAGGGGTGGACGGGGAGCTGTTTTTT
16,TRBJ2-5,TRBD1,TRBV28,-,CASSVNPDRVEETQYF,TGTGCCAGCAGCGTTAACCCGGACAGGGTTGAAGAGACCCAGTACTTC
17,TRBJ1-3,-,TRBV11-2,-,CASSPDRSFISGNTIYF,TGTGCCAGCAGCCCCGACAGGTCCTTCATCTCTGGAAACACCATATATTTT
16,TRBJ1-5,TRBD1,TRBV11-2,-,CASSLGQGDGNQPQHF,TGTGCCAGCAGCTTGGGACAGGGGGATGGCAATCAGCCCCAGCATTTT
13,TRBJ2-1,TRBD2,TRBV6-1,-,CASSDLSGRVGFF,TGTGCCAGCAGTGACCTTAGCGGGAGGGTGGGGTTCTTC